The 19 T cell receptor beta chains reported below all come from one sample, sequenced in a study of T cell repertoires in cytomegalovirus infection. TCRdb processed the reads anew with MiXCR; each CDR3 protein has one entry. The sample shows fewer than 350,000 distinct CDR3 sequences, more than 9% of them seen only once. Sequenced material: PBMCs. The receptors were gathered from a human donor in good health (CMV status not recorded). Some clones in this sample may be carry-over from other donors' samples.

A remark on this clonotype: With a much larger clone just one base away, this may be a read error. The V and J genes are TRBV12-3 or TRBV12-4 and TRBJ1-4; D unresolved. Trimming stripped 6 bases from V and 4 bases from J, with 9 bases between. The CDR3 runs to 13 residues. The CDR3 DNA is TGTGCCAGCAGAGGGAGTTATAATGAAAAACTGTTTTTT. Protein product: CASRGSYNEKLFF.

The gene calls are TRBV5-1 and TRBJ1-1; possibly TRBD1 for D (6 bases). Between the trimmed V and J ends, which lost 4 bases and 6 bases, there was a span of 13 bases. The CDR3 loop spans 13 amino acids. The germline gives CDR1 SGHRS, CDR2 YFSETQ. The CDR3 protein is CASSTQGSAEAFF. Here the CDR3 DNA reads TGCGCCAGCAGCACACAGGGAAGCGCTGAAGCTTTCTTT.

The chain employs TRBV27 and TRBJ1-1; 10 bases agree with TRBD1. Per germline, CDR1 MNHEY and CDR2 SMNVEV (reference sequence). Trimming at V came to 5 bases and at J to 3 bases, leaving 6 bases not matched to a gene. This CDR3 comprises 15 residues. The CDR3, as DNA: TGTGCCAGCAGTATGGACAGGGGGTTGTACACTGAAGCTTTCTTT. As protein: CASSMDRGLYTEAFF.

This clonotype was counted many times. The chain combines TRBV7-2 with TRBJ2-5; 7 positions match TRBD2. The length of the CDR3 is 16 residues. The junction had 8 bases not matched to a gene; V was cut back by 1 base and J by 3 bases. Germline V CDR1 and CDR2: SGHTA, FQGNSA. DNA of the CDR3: TGTGCCAGCAGCTTAGGGTTGAGGGACTATAAAGAGACCCAGTACTTC. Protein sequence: CASSLGLRDYKETQYF.

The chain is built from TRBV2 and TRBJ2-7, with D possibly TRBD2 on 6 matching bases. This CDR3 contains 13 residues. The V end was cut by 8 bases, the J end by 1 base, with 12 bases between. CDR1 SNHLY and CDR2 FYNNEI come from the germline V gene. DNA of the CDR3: TGTGCCAGCGGGAGTGGGGGGTCCTACGAGCAGTACTTC. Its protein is CASGSGGSYEQYF.

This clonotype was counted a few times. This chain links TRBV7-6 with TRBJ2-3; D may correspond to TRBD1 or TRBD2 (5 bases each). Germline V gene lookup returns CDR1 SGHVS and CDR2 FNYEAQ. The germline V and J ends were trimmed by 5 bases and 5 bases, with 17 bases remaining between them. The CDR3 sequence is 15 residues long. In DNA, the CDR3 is TGTGCCAGCAGCGAACCGGGACGCAACAGAGATACGCAGTATTTT. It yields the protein CASSEPGRNRDTQYF.

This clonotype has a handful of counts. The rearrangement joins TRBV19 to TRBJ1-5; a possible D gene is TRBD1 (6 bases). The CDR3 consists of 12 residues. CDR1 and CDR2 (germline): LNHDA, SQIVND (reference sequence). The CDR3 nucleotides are TGTGCTGGGGGACATGGCAATCAGCCCCAGCATTTT. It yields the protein CAGGHGNQPQHF.

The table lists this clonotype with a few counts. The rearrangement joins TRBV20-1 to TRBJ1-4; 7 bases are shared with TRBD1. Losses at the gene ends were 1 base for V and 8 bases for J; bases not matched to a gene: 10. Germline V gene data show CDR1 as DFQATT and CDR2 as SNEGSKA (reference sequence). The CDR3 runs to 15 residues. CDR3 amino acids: CSARAPSGRGEKLFF. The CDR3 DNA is TGCAGTGCTAGAGCCCCGTCGGGCAGGGGGGAAAAACTGTTTTTT.

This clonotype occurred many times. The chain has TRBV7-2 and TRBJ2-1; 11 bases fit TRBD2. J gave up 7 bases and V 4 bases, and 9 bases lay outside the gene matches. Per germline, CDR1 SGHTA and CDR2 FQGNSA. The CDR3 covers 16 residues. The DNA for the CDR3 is TGTGCCAGCAGCTCCGGGACGCGACTAGCGGGGAATGAGCAGTTCTTC. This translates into CASSSGTRLAGNEQFF.

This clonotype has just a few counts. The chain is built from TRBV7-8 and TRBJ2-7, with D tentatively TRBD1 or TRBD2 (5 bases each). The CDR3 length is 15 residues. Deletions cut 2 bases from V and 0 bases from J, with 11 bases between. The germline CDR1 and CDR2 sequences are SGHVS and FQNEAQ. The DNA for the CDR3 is TGTGCCAGCAGCTTAAGGGACGATAGCTCCTACGAGCAGTACTTC. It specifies CASSLRDDSSYEQYF.

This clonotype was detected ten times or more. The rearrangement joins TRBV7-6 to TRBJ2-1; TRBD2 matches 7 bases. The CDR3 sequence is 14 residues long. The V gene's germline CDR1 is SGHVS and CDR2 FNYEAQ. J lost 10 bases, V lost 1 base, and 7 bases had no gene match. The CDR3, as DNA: TGTGCCAGCAGCTTAGGGGGGAGGGTTGGCGAGCAGTTCTTC. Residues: CASSLGGRVGEQFF.

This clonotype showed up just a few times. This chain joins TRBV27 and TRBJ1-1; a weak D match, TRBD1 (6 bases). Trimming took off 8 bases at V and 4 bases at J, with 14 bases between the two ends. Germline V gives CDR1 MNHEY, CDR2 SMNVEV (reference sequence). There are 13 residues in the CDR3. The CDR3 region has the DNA TGTGCCAGCGGAGGGGGTTTAACCACTGAAGCTTTCTTT. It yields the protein CASGGGLTTEAFF.

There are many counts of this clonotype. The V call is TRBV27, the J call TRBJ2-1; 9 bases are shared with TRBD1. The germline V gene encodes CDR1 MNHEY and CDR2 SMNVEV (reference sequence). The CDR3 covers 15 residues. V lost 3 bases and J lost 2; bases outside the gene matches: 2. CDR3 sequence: CASSFDRGAYNEQFF. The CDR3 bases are TGTGCCAGCAGTTTTGACAGGGGGGCCTACAATGAGCAGTTCTTC.

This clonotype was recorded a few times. CDR3 coding DNA: TGTGCCAGCAGCTTAAGCCTAGCGGGGCATGAGCAGTTCTTC. Its protein product is CASSLSLAGHEQFF. The gene calls are TRBV7-2 and TRBJ2-1, with 9 nucleotides matching TRBD2. V gave up 2 bases and J gave up 8 bases; unmatched junction bases: 4. CDR1 is SGHTA, CDR2 FQGNSA, per germline. CDR3 length equals 14 residues.

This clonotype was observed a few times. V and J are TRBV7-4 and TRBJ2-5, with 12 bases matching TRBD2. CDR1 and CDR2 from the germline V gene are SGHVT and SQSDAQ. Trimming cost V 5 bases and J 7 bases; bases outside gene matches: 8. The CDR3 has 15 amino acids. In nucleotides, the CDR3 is TGTGCCAGCAGCAAGCCTGGACTAGCGGGAAGGACCCAGTACTTC. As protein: CASSKPGLAGRTQYF.

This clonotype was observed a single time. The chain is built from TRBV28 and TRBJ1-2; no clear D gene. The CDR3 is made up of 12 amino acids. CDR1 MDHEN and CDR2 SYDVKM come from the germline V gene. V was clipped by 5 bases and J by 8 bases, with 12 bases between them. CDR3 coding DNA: TGTGCCAGCAGTCCAGGCTCTTGGGGCTACACCTTC. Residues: CASSPGSWGYTF.

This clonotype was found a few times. The CDR3 reads CASSSPGANVLTF. The CDR3 DNA sequence: TGTGCCAGTAGTAGCCCTGGGGCCAACGTCCTGACTTTC. The chain combines TRBV19 with TRBJ2-6; no firm D call. The germline CDR1 and CDR2 sequences are LNHDA and SQIVND (reference sequence). The CDR3 spans 13 residues. Trimming removed 4 bases from V and 2 bases from J, with 3 bases in between.

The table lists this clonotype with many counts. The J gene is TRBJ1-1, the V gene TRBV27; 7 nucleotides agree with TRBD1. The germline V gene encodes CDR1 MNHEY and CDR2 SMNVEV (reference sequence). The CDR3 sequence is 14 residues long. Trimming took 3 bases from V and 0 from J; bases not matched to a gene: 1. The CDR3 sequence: CASSLTGLNTEAFF. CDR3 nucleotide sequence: TGTGCCAGCAGTTTGACAGGGCTGAACACTGAAGCTTTCTTT.

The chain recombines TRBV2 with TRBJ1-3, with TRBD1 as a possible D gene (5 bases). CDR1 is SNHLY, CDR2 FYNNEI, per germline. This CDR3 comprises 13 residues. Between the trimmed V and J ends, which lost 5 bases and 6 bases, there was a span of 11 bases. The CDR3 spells CASSTGTENTIYF. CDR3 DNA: TGTGCCAGCAGTACCGGGACCGAAAACACCATATATTTT.